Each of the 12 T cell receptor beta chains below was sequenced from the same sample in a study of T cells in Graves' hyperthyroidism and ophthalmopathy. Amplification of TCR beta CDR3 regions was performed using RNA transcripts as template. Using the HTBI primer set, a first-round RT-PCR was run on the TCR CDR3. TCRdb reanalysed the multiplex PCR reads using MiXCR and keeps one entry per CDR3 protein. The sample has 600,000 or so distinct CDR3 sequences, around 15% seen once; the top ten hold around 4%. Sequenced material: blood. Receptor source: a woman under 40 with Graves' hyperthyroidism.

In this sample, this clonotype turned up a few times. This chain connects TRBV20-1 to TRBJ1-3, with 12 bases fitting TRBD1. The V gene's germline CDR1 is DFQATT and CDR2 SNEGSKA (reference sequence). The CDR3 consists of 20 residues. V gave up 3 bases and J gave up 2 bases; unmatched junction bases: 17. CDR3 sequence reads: CSASPLTGTGGYDPGNTIYF. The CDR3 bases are TGCAGTGCTAGCCCCTTAACCGGGACAGGGGGCTATGATCCTGGAAACACCATATATTTT.

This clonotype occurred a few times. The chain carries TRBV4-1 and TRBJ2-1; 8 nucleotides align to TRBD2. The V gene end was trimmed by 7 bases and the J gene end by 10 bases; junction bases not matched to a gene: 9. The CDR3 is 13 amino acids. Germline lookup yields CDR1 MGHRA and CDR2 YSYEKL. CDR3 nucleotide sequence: TGCGCCAGCAAGGGACTAGGGTGGGGGGAGCAGTTCTTC. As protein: CASKGLGWGEQFF.

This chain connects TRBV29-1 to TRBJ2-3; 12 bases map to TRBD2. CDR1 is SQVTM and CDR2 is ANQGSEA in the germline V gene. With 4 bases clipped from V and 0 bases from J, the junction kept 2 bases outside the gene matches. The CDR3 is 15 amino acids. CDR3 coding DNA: TGCAGCGTTGTTCTAGCGGGAGGGAGCACAGATACGCAGTATTTT. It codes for CSVVLAGGSTDTQYF.

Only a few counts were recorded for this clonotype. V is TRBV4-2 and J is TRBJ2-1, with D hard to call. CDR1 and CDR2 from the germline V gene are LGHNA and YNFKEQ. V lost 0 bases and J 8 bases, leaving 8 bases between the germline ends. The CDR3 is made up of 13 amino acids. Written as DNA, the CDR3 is TGTGCCAGCAGCCAAGAAGGGCTACATGAGCAGTTCTTC. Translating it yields CASSQEGLHEQFF.

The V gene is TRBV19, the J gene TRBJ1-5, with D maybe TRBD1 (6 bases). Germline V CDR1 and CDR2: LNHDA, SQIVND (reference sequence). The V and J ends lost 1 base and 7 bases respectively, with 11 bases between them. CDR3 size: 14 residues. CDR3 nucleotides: TGTGCCAGTAGTATAGGACAGGTGGGGCAGCCCCAGCATTTT. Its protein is CASSIGQVGQPQHF.

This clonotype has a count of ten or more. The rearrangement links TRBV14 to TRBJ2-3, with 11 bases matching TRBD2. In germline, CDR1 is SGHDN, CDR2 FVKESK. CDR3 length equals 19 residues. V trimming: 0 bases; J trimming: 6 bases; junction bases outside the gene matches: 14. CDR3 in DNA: TGTGCCAGCAGCCAAGATAGTGTGAGACTAGCGGGACACGGGGATACGCAGTATTTT. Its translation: CASSQDSVRLAGHGDTQYF.

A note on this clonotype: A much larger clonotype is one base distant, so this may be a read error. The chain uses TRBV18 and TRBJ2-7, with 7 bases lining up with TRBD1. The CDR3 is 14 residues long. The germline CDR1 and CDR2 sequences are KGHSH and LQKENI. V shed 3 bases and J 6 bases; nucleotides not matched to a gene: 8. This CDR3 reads CASSPRDRSLEQYF. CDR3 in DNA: TGTGCCAGCTCACCTAGGGACAGAAGCCTCGAGCAGTACTTC.

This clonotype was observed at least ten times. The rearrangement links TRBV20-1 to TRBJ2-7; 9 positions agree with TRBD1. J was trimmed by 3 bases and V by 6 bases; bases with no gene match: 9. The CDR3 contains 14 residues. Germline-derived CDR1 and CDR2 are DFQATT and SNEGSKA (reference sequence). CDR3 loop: CSAHPGTGIYEQYF. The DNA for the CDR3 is TGCAGTGCGCATCCCGGGACAGGGATCTACGAGCAGTACTTC.

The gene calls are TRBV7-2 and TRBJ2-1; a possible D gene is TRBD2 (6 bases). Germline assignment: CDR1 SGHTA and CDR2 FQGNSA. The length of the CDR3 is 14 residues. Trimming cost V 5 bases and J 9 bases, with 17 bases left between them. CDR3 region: CASSPRGNQREQFF. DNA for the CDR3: TGTGCCAGCAGCCCCCGGGGGAACCAACGTGAGCAGTTCTTC.

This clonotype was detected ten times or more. CDR3 nucleotide sequence: TGTGCCAGCAGTTTGCGTCAGACAAATCAGCCCCAGCATTTT. Translating it yields CASSLRQTNQPQHF. The V and J genes are TRBV28 and TRBJ1-5; D is unresolved. The germline CDR1 and CDR2 sequences are MDHEN and SYDVKM. This CDR3 has 14 residues. The V gene lost 3 bases and the J gene lost 4 bases, with 10 bases spanning the gap. The full variable domain, its missing parts supplied by reference TRBV28 and TRBJ1-5, is DVKVTQSSRYLVKRTGEKVFLECVQDMDHENMFWYRQDPGLGLRLIYFSYDVKMKEKGDIPEGYSVSREKKERFSLILESASTNQTSMYLCASSLRQTNQPQHFGDGTRLSIL.

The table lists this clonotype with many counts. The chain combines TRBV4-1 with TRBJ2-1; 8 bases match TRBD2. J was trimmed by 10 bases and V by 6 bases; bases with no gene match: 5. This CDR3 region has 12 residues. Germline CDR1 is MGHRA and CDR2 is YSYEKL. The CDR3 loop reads CASRDVAGEQFF. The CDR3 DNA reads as TGCGCCAGCAGGGATGTAGCGGGAGAGCAGTTCTTC.

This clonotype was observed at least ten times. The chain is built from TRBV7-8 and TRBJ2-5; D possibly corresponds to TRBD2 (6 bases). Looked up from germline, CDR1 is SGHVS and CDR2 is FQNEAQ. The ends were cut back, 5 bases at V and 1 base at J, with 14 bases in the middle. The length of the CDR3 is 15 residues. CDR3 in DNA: TGTGCCAGCAGCCATGGGACTTCGGTCCAAGAGACCCAGTACTTC. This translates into CASSHGTSVQETQYF.